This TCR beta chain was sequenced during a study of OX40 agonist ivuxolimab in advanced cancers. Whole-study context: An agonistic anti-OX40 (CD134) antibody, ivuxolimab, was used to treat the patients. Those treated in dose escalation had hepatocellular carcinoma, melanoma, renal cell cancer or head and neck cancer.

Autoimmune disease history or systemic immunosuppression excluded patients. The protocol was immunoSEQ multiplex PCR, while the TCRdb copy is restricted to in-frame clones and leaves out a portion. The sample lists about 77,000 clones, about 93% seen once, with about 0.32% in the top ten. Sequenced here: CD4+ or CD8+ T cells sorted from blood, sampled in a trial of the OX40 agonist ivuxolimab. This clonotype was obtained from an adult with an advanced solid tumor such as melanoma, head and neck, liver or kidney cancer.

CDR3 in DNA: TGTGCCAGCAGTTTAAGTCTGGAGCAGTACTTC. It yields the protein CASSLSLEQYF. The rearrangement links TRBV28 to TRBJ2-7; D is undetermined. The CDR3 covers 11 residues. Trimming cost V 2 bases and J 7 bases, with 6 bases left between them. Germline V CDR1 and CDR2: MDHEN, SYDVKM.